A single sample is the source of the 9 T cell receptor beta chains below, sequenced in a study of T-cell reconstitution after alpha-beta-depleted transplantation in children. Unique molecular identifiers were incorporated during preparation of the TCRbeta library. TCRdb re-derived calls from the PCR reads in MiXCR, one entry per CDR3 protein. The data hold some 530,000 distinct CDR3 sequences, with around 12% observed a single time. Sequencing used PBMCs from the stem cell graft donor, obtained from the stem cell graft. All receptors derive from a human donor who donated a stem cell graft to a child with combined immunodeficiency.

The rearrangement joins TRBV20-1 to TRBJ2-5; no firm D call. V was cut by 1 base and J by 2 bases, with 8 bases left in between. CDR3 size: 13 residues. Germline V gives CDR1 DFQATT, CDR2 SNEGSKA (reference sequence). The CDR3 nucleotides read TGCAGTGCTAGAGCAGAGATGCAAGAGACCCAGTACTTC. Translated: CSARAEMQETQYF.

The chain joins TRBV4-1 to TRBJ2-1; D may be TRBD2 (6 bases). The V and J ends lost 4 bases and 4 bases respectively, with 20 bases between them. The CDR3 sequence is 17 residues long. Germline V lookup: CDR1 MGHRA, CDR2 YSYEKL. CDR3 protein: CASSLLGGIAAYNEQFF. For the CDR3, the DNA is TGCGCCAGCAGCCTTTTAGGTGGGATAGCGGCTTACAATGAGCAGTTCTTC.

This clonotype occurred a few times. This sequence joins TRBV12-3 or TRBV12-4 and TRBJ2-7, with 11 bases aligning to TRBD2. CDR3 length: 15 residues. With V trimmed by 3 bases and J by 5 bases, 6 bases remained unmatched. The CDR3 loop reads CASSFLAGGRDEQYF. The CDR3 bases are TGTGCCAGCAGTTTTCTAGCGGGGGGTAGGGACGAGCAGTACTTC.

The chain recombines TRBV29-1 with TRBJ2-7; 10 bases are a match to TRBD2. The CDR3 extends over 13 amino acids. V dropped 6 bases and J dropped 7; count of bases not matched to a gene: 9. Germline V lookup: CDR1 SQVTM, CDR2 ANQGSEA. CDR3: CSVGTSGIGEQYF. For the CDR3, the DNA is TGCAGCGTCGGCACTAGCGGGATTGGGGAGCAGTACTTC.

This clonotype was seen a few times. The V gene is TRBV2, the J gene TRBJ2-3, with D unclear. The germline CDR1 and CDR2 sequences are SNHLY and FYNNEI. Deletions cut 8 bases from V and 4 bases from J, with 10 bases between. CDR3 length equals 12 residues. The CDR3 DNA reads TGTGCCAGCCACCCAAGGCCAGATACGCAGTATTTT. Amino acid sequence: CASHPRPDTQYF.

Only a few counts were recorded for this clonotype. This chain's CDR3 is CASSETSGEADTQYF. For the CDR3, the DNA is TGTGCCAGCAGCGAAACTAGTGGCGAGGCAGATACGCAGTATTTT. The chain employs TRBV9 and TRBJ2-3; D possibly corresponds to TRBD2 (5 bases). CDR1 and CDR2 from the germline V gene are SGDLS and YYNGEE. Between the trimmed V and J ends, which lost 3 bases and 4 bases, there was a span of 15 bases. The CDR3 has 15 residues.

The sample holds many counts of this clonotype. J is TRBJ2-2 and V is TRBV4-3; unclear D gene. Trimming shortened V by 0 bases and J by 6 bases, and 8 bases separated the two germline ends. The CDR3 consists of 14 residues. The germline V gene encodes CDR1 LGHNA and CDR2 YSLEER. The CDR3 is CASSQDPLSGELFF. DNA of the CDR3: TGCGCCAGCAGCCAAGACCCCCTGTCCGGGGAGCTGTTTTTT.

This clonotype was counted between two and nine times. This sequence joins TRBV12-3 or TRBV12-4 and TRBJ2-7; 8 bases agree with TRBD1. The V and J ends lost 6 bases and 1 base, in that order; junction bases with no gene match: 5. There are 14 residues in the CDR3. CDR3 DNA sequence: TGTGCCAGCAGAGGCAGGGGGCTTTCCTACGAGCAGTACTTC. As protein: CASRGRGLSYEQYF.

This clonotype occurred a few times. V and J are TRBV7-6 and TRBJ1-2; D not resolved. V was trimmed by 2 bases and J by 8 bases, leaving 18 bases between them. In germline, CDR1 is SGHVS, CDR2 FNYEAQ. The CDR3 sequence is 15 residues long. This chain's CDR3 is CASSLNSGPLWGYTF. DNA of the CDR3: TGTGCCAGCAGCTTAAACTCCGGGCCGCTATGGGGCTACACCTTC.